What follows describes a single TCR beta chain. Antigen specificity is unknown. This sample was taken from a study of cytomegalovirus exposure and HLA in healthy donors. Study-wide findings and caveats: Overall, approximately 150 TCR beta chains were annotated as cytomegalovirus-associated. Most of the TCR beta V segments (in an earlier analysis) were productive either about 90% or about 30% of the time. A later analysis by the authors found several of the most significant clusters apparently linked to common viral pathogens.

It was with 60 Vbeta and 13 Jbeta primers that the PCR ran. Using immunoSEQ multiplex PCR, the repertoire was profiled, and TCRdb retains in-frame clones only, with some absent. Altogether some 130,000 clones are present, over 60% being singletons, with the ten largest covering approximately 2%. There are 17 residues in the CDR3. CDR1 SGHRS and CDR2 YFSETQ come from the germline V gene. Trimming pared 1 base from V and 0 bases from J, leaving 13 bases between. Material for sequencing was PBMCs. The rearrangement links TRBV5-1 to TRBJ2-2, with a tentative D call TRBD2 (5 bases). The sequence was obtained from a man aged 18 to 29 in good health and CMV-seronegative. Written as DNA, the CDR3 is TGCGCCAGCAGCTTGCCCATCAGCGGAACGAACACCGGGGAGCTGTTTTTT. This codes for CASSLPISGTNTGELFF.